This TCR beta chain was recovered during a study of CD8 T cells in ankylosing spondylitis. V was pared by 1 base and J by 6 bases, with 10 bases between. Germline assignment: CDR1 LGHDT and CDR2 YNNKEL (reference sequence). The CDR3 covers 15 residues. TCRdb reanalysed the 5' RACE reads using MiXCR and keeps one entry per CDR3 protein. The table has a few hundred thousand distinct CDR3 sequences, under 12% seen once. Sample: blood, either unsorted or a sorted T cell fraction (not recorded which). The source of this sequence is a male donor with ankylosing spondylitis or in good health (not recorded which). The chain is built from TRBV3-1 and TRBJ1-6; TRBD1 is a possible D gene (5 bases). DNA for the CDR3: TGTGCCAGCAGCCAAGTCGGCGACAGTAATTCACCCCTCCACTTT. Its translation is CASSQVGDSNSPLHF.